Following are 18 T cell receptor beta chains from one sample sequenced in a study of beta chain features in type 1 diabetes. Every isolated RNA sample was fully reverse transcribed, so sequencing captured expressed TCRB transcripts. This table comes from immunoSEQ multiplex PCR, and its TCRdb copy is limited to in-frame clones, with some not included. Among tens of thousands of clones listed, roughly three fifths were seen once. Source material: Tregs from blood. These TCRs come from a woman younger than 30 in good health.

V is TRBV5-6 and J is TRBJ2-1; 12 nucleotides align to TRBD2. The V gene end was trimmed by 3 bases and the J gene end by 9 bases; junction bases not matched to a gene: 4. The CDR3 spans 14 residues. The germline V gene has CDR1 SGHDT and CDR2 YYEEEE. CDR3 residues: CASSSSGRAGEQFF. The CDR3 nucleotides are TGTGCCAGCAGCTCTAGCGGGAGGGCCGGTGAGCAGTTCTTC.

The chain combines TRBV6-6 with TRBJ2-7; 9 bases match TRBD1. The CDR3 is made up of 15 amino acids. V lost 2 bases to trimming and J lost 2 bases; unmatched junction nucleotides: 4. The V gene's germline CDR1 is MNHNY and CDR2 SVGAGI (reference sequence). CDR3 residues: CASSYGTGTTYEQYF. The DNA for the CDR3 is TGTGCCAGCAGTTACGGGACAGGGACTACCTACGAGCAGTACTTC.

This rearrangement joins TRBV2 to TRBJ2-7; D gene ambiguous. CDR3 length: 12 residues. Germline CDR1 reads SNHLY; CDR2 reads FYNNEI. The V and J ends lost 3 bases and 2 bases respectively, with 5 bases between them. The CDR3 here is CASSDEAYEQYF. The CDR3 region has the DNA TGTGCCAGCAGTGACGAGGCCTACGAGCAGTACTTC.

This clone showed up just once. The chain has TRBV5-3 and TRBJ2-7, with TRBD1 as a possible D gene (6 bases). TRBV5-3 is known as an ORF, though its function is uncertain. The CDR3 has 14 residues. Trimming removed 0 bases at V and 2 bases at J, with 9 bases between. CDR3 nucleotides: TGTGCCAGAAGCTTGGGAGGGGGAACCTACGAGCAGTACTTC. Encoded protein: CARSLGGGTYEQYF.

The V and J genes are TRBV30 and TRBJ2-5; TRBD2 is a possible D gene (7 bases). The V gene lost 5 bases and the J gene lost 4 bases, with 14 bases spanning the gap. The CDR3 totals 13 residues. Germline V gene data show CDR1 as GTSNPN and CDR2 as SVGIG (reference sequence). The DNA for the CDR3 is TGTGCCTGGTCCCGGGGGGCCCGAGAGACCCAGTACTTC. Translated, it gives CAWSRGARETQYF.

This CDR3 is CASSPGQSSYEQYF. DNA for the CDR3: TGCGCCAGCAGCCCTGGACAGAGCTCCTACGAGCAGTACTTC. This chain joins TRBV5-1 and TRBJ2-7, with D tentatively TRBD1 (6 bases). V lost 4 bases, J lost 0 bases, and 11 bases lay in between. Germline loops: CDR1 SGHRS, CDR2 YFSETQ. This CDR3 is built from 14 residues.

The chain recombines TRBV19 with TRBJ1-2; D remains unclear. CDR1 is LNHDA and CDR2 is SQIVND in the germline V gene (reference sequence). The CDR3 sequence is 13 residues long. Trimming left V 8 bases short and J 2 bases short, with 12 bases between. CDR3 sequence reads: CASEGGINYGYTF. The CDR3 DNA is TGTGCCAGTGAGGGAGGAATAAACTATGGCTACACCTTC.

The CDR3 loop is CAWRIPTVRNSPLHF. DNA for the CDR3: TGTGCCTGGAGGATTCCGACAGTGCGGAATTCACCCCTCCACTTT. The V call is TRBV30, the J call TRBJ1-6, with a possible D match to TRBD1 (5 bases). CDR1 GTSNPN and CDR2 SVGIG come from the germline V gene (reference sequence). V was cut by 3 bases and J by 7 bases, with 16 bases left in between. This CDR3 contains 15 residues.

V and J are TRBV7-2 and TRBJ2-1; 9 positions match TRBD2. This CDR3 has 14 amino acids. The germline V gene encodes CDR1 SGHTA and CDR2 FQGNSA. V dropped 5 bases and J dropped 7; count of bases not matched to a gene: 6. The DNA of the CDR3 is TGTGCCAGCAGCATGGGACTAGCCCGGAATGAGCAGTTCTTC. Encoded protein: CASSMGLARNEQFF.

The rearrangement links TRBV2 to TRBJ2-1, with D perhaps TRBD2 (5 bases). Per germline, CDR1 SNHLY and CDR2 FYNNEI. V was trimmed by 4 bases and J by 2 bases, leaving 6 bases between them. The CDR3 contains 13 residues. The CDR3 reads CASSVGTYNEQFF. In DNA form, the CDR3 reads TGTGCCAGCAGTGTCGGGACCTACAATGAGCAGTTCTTC. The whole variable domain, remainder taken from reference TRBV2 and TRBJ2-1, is EPEVTQTPSHQVTQMGQEVILRCVPISNHLYFYWYRQILGQKVEFLVSFYNNEISEKSEIFDDQFSVERPDGSNFTLKIRSTKLEDSAMYFCASSVGTYNEQFFGPGTRLTVL.

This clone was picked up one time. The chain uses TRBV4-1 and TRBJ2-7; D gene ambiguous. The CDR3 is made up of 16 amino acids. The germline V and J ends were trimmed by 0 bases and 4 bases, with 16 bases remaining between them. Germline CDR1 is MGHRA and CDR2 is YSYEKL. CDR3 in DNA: TGCGCCAGCAGCCAAGATCGGTCCCTTCCGGGTTACGAGCAGTACTTC. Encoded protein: CASSQDRSLPGYEQYF.

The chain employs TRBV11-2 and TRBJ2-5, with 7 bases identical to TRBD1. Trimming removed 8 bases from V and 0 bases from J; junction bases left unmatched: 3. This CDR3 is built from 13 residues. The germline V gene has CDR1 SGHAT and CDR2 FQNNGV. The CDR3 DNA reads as TGTGCCAGCCGGACAGGCGACCAAGAGACCCAGTACTTC. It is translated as CASRTGDQETQYF.

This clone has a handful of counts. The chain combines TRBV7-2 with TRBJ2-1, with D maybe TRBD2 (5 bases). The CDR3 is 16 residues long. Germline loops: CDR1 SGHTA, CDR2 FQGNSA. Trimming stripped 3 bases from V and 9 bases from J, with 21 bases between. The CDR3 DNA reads TGTGCCAGCAGCTTGAGGGCCCGGCTGTTGAGGTTTGAGCAGTTCTTC. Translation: CASSLRARLLRFEQFF.

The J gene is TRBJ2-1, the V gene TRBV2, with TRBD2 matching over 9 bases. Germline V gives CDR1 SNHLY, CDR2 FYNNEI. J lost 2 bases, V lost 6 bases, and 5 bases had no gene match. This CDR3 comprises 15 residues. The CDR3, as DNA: TGTGCCAGCAGGAAGACTAGCGGAACCTACAATGAGCAGTTCTTC. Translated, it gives CASRKTSGTYNEQFF.

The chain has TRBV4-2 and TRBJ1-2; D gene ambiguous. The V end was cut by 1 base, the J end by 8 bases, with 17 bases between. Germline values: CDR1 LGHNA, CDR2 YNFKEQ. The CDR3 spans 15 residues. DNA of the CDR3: TGTGCCAGCAGCCAAGCCCTTATGGGAGCGAGAGGCTACACCTTC. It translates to CASSQALMGARGYTF.

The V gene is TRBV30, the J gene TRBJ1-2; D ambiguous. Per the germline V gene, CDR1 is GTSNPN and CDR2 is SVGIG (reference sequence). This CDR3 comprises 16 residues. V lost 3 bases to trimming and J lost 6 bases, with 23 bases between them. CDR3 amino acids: CAWSIGWRSPKDGYTF. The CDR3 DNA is TGTGCCTGGAGCATCGGATGGAGATCCCCAAAGGATGGCTACACCTTC.

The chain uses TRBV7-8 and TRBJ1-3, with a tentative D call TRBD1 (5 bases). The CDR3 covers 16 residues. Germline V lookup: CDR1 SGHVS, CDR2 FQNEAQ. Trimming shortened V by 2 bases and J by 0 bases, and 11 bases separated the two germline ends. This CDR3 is CASSLIRGSSGNTIYF. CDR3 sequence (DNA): TGTGCCAGCAGCTTAATAAGGGGCAGCTCTGGAAACACCATATATTTT.

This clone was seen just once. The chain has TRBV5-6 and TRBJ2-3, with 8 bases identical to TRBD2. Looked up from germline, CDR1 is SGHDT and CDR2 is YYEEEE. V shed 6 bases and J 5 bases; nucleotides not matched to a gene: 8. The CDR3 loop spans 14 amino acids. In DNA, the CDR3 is TGTGCCAGCACCCGACCGGGGGGGGGAGATACGCAGTATTTT. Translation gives CASTRPGGGDTQYF. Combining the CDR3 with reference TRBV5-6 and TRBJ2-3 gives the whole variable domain DAGVTQSPTHLIKTRGQQVTLRCSPKSGHDTVSWYQQALGQGPQFIFQYYEEEERQRGNFPDRFSGHQFPNYSSELNVNALLLGDSALYLCASTRPGGGDTQYFGPGTRLTVL.